The 21 T cell receptor beta chains in this list originate from one sample, sequenced in a study of T cell repertoires in cytomegalovirus infection. Each CDR3 protein gets one entry after TCRdb re-called the reads with MiXCR. Of 150,000 to 200,000 distinct CDR3 sequences listed, 28% are singletons. The sequencing sample was made of PBMCs. All receptors come from a human donor in good health (CMV status not recorded). Some clones in this sample may be carry-over from other donors' samples.

In this sample, this clonotype turned up a few times. This chain uses TRBV15 with TRBJ1-1, with a possible D match to TRBD1 (5 bases). Between the trimmed V and J ends, which lost 0 bases and 3 bases, there was a span of 11 bases. CDR1 LNHNV and CDR2 YYDKDF come from the germline V gene (reference sequence). This CDR3 has 15 amino acids. As DNA, the CDR3 is TGTGCCACCAGCAGAGATCTCAGGGCGGACACTGAAGCTTTCTTT. Translation gives CATSRDLRADTEAFF.

The genes are TRBV28 and TRBJ1-6; a weak D match, TRBD1 (6 bases). V was cut by 7 bases and J by 8 bases, with 12 bases left in between. The CDR3 consists of 13 residues. Germline V lookup: CDR1 MDHEN, CDR2 SYDVKM. CDR3 sequence (DNA): TGTGCCAGCATGTCGGACAGTTATTCACCCCTCCACTTT. Protein sequence: CASMSDSYSPLHF.

This clonotype showed up just a few times. The rearrangement joins TRBV7-6 to TRBJ1-2, with unresolved D. Trimming took off 2 bases at V and 6 bases at J, with 16 bases between the two ends. The germline CDR1 and CDR2 sequences are SGHVS and FNYEAQ. The CDR3 is made up of 15 amino acids. CDR3 protein: CASSLSPSTFDGYTF. CDR3 DNA sequence: TGTGCCAGCAGCTTAAGCCCCTCGACGTTCGATGGCTACACCTTC.

CDR3 sequence: CASSFTGQGTGELFF. CDR3 DNA: TGTGCCAGCAGCTTTACGGGACAGGGAACCGGGGAGCTGTTTTTT. J is TRBJ2-2 and V is TRBV12-3 or TRBV12-4; 9 bases align to TRBD1. The CDR3 extends over 15 amino acids. The V and J ends lost 6 bases and 5 bases, in that order; junction bases with no gene match: 7.

This clonotype was found a few times. The rearrangement joins TRBV5-6 to TRBJ1-1; 7 nucleotides agree with TRBD1. Per the germline V gene, CDR1 is SGHDT and CDR2 is YYEEEE. Trimming cost V 2 bases and J 1 base; bases outside gene matches: 8. CDR3 length: 16 residues. In DNA, the CDR3 is TGTGCCAGCAGCTTTGGGACGGGACAGCCGAACACTGAAGCTTTCTTT. Translation gives CASSFGTGQPNTEAFF.

This clonotype has just a few counts. The J gene is TRBJ2-1, the V gene TRBV4-3, with 10 positions matching TRBD2. The V and J ends lost 2 bases and 6 bases, in that order; junction bases with no gene match: 10. The CDR3 is 17 residues long. Germline V lookup: CDR1 LGHNA, CDR2 YSLEER. CDR3 residues: CASSQLGSASGGNEQFF. CDR3 DNA: TGCGCCAGCAGCCAACTCGGCTCCGCTAGCGGGGGCAATGAGCAGTTCTTC.

A few counts support this clonotype. The chain is built from TRBV5-5 and TRBJ1-2; no definite D call. Germline CDR1 reads SGHKS; CDR2 reads YYEKEE (reference sequence). The CDR3 sequence is 14 residues long. Trimming cost V 0 bases and J 2 bases, with 8 bases left between them. The CDR3 here is CASSLGSLNYGYTF. The CDR3 DNA follows: TGTGCCAGCAGCTTGGGTTCGCTGAACTATGGCTACACCTTC.

This clonotype has only one observation. This chain links TRBV7-8 with TRBJ2-1; TRBD1 is a possible D gene (6 bases). The V end was cut by 5 bases, the J end by 7 bases, with 15 bases between. The CDR3 contains 14 residues. The germline gives CDR1 SGHVS, CDR2 FQNEAQ. The CDR3: CASSRGGRENEQFF. The CDR3 nucleotides are TGTGCCAGCAGCAGAGGGGGAAGAGAGAATGAGCAGTTCTTC.

V usage is TRBV7-8 and J usage is TRBJ1-2; D not certain. Trimming removed 1 base from V and 2 bases from J, with 11 bases in between. In germline, CDR1 is SGHVS, CDR2 FQNEAQ. CDR3 size: 15 residues. The CDR3 region has the DNA TGTGCCAGCAGCTTAGGACTAGGAGGGAACTATGGCTACACCTTC. Its translation is CASSLGLGGNYGYTF.

The rearrangement uses TRBV7-2 and TRBJ2-5; 8 bases fit TRBD2. The CDR3 spans 15 residues. Germline CDR1 SGHTA, CDR2 FQGNSA. The junction had 9 bases not matched to a gene; V was cut back by 5 bases and J by 4 bases. CDR3 sequence (DNA): TGTGCCAGCAGCCCCGACGGGAGCGGGGGAGAGACCCAGTACTTC. Its translation is CASSPDGSGGETQYF. Using reference TRBV7-2 and TRBJ2-5 for the parts outside the CDR3, the full variable domain is GAGVSQSPSNKVTEKGKDVELRCDPISGHTALYWYRQSLGQGLEFLIYFQGNSAPDKSGLPSDRFSAERTGGSVSTLTIQRTQQEDSAVYLCASSPDGSGGETQYFGPGTRLLVL.

About this clonotype itself: This may come from a read error, since a much larger clone is one base off. This chain joins TRBV12-3 or TRBV12-4 and TRBJ1-5, with a tentative D call TRBD1 (6 bases). The CDR3 is 14 amino acids. V shed 0 bases and J shed 11 bases, with 14 bases lying between them. The CDR3 DNA sequence: TGTGCCAGCAGTTTAGCGGGAGGGGGTCTAGCCCAGCATTTT. Protein: CASSLAGGGLAQHF.

This chain uses TRBV18 with TRBJ1-1, with unresolved D. CDR3 length: 14 amino acids. V lost 3 bases and J 3 bases, leaving 11 bases between the germline ends. CDR1 and CDR2 (germline): KGHSH, LQKENI. This CDR3 reads CASSPTRTDTEAFF. The CDR3 DNA sequence: TGTGCCAGCTCACCCACCCGGACGGACACTGAAGCTTTCTTT.

This clonotype was counted many times. The rearrangement joins TRBV5-6 to TRBJ1-5; D remains ambiguous. The CDR3 is 12 amino acids. With 2 bases removed from V and 5 bases from J, the gap between germline ends came to 5 bases. In germline, CDR1 is SGHDT, CDR2 YYEEEE. The CDR3 loop is CASSLGDQPQHF. In DNA, the CDR3 is TGTGCCAGCAGCTTAGGAGATCAGCCCCAGCATTTT.

This clonotype was found many times. The V gene is TRBV12-3 or TRBV12-4, the J gene TRBJ2-7; 8 positions match TRBD1. J gave up 7 bases and V 5 bases, and 10 bases lay outside the gene matches. The CDR3 runs 14 residues. The CDR3 DNA follows: TGTGCCAGCAGTCCCCCCCGGACAGGGAGAGAGCAGTACTTC. As protein: CASSPPRTGREQYF.

The chain links TRBV12-3 or TRBV12-4 to TRBJ1-2; possibly TRBD1 for D (5 bases). Trimming removed 4 bases at V and 3 bases at J, with 9 bases between. CDR3 length: 13 residues. The CDR3 reads CASSSGHHYGYTF. Written as DNA, the CDR3 is TGTGCCAGCAGTTCCGGACACCACTATGGCTACACCTTC.

This clonotype was observed a few times. CDR3 protein: CASSHIPPLGSPNEKLFF. The DNA for the CDR3 is TGTGCCAGCAGCCATATCCCACCCTTAGGGTCCCCTAATGAAAAACTGTTTTTT. This chain links TRBV3-1 with TRBJ1-4, with unresolved D. CDR1 LGHDT and CDR2 YNNKEL come from the germline V gene (reference sequence). The CDR3 length is 18 residues. With 3 bases removed from V and 3 bases from J, the gap between germline ends came to 20 bases.

The table lists this clonotype with a few counts. V is TRBV28 and J is TRBJ2-5; TRBD1 matches 7 bases. This CDR3 region has 16 residues. Germline V lookup: CDR1 MDHEN, CDR2 SYDVKM. After removal of 4 bases from V and 1 base from J, the junction contained 9 bases not matched to a gene. CDR3 sequence (DNA): TGTGCCAGCAGTTCCCGTGGACAGGAAGGCCAAGAGACCCAGTACTTC. This sequence encodes CASSSRGQEGQETQYF.

DNA of the CDR3: TGCGCCAGCAGGTCAGCTACCGCCGTATCCGAGCAGTACTTC. The encoded protein is CASRSATAVSEQYF. V and J are TRBV5-1 and TRBJ2-7; D not certain. Germline V lookup: CDR1 SGHRS, CDR2 YFSETQ. This CDR3 region has 14 residues. V shed 5 bases and J shed 6 bases, with 18 bases lying between them.

The genes are TRBV2 and TRBJ2-5, with a tentative D call TRBD2 (5 bases). V lost 3 bases to trimming and J lost 5 bases, with 19 bases between them. Per the germline V gene, CDR1 is SNHLY and CDR2 is FYNNEI. This CDR3 contains 16 residues. The DNA of the CDR3 is TGTGCCAGCAGTGATAGGGCTAGCAGTGCCGGGGAGACCCAGTACTTC. Its translation: CASSDRASSAGETQYF.

For this clonotype: An end of the junction differs from the germline gene, which may be a read error. This chain connects TRBV6-1 to TRBJ1-3; D unclear. CDR1 is MNHNS and CDR2 is SASEGT in the germline V gene. The CDR3 is 13 residues long. For the CDR3, the DNA is TGTGCCAGCAGCGAAGGACCACGAAACACCATATATTTT. It specifies CASSEGPRNTIYF.

The V gene is TRBV6-8, the J gene TRBJ1-6, with D possibly being TRBD1 (5 bases). There are 14 residues in the CDR3. Looked up from germline, CDR1 is MNHGY and CDR2 is SAAAGT. With 8 bases removed from V and 6 bases from J, the gap between germline ends came to 14 bases. The DNA of the CDR3 is TGTGCCAGCGGGTCCGGAGGGGCTAATTCACCCCTCCACTTT. Protein: CASGSGGANSPLHF.